The 10 T cell receptor beta chains presented below share a single source sample, sequenced in a study of cytomegalovirus exposure and HLA in healthy donors. Vbeta (60) and Jbeta (13) primers were used in the PCR. Sequencing was performed with immunoSEQ multiplex PCR; in TCRdb, only in-frame clones are kept and a portion is missing. The sample shows more than 200,000 clones, approximately 79% of them seen only once. The sequencing input was PBMCs. These receptors were taken from a male donor in good health and CMV-seronegative.

The CDR3 loop reads CASSLTRRSGANVLTF. DNA of the CDR3: TGTGCCAGCAGTTTGACCCGGCGGTCTGGGGCCAACGTCCTGACTTTC. The chain uses TRBV27 and TRBJ2-6; D not resolved. The CDR3 totals 16 residues. Germline CDR1 reads MNHEY; CDR2 reads SMNVEV (reference sequence). V lost 3 bases to trimming and J lost 1 base, with 10 bases between them.

The chain employs TRBV4-3 and TRBJ2-3; the match to TRBD2 covers 8 bases. Trimming at V came to 1 base and at J to 4 bases, leaving 13 bases not matched to a gene. CDR3 length: 18 residues. Germline V gene sequence: CDR1 LGHNA, CDR2 YSLEER. CDR3 in amino acids: CASSQGPGGSRLADTQYF. Written as DNA, the CDR3 is TGCGCCAGCAGCCAAGGGCCGGGGGGGTCACGGTTGGCAGATACGCAGTATTTT.

The V call is TRBV19, the J call TRBJ1-2, with D possibly TRBD1 on 5 matching bases. CDR1 and CDR2 from the germline V gene are LNHDA and SQIVND (reference sequence). V was cut by 3 bases and J by 6 bases, with 14 bases left in between. The CDR3 is 14 amino acids. The CDR3 nucleotides read TGTGCCAGTAGTATTCTAGCGGGGGGTGATGGCTACACCTTC. Translation gives CASSILAGGDGYTF.

For the CDR3, the DNA is TGTGCCAGCAGTTACTTTCAGGGAACCTACAATGAGCAGTTCTTC. Amino acid sequence: CASSYFQGTYNEQFF. V is TRBV6-5 and J is TRBJ2-1; a possible D gene is TRBD1 (5 bases). V dropped 1 base and J dropped 2 bases, with 9 bases sitting between them. Germline V gene sequence: CDR1 MNHEY, CDR2 SVGAGI. CDR3 length: 15 amino acids.

Only one count was recorded for this clone. The chain joins TRBV6-1 to TRBJ1-6; the D is unclear. Germline CDR1 MNHNS, CDR2 SASEGT. V was shortened by 2 bases and J by 2 bases, with 7 bases between the two germline ends. The CDR3 consists of 15 residues. The CDR3 bases are TGTGCCAGCAGTGAAAACGGAGCCTATAATTCACCCCTCCACTTT. It specifies CASSENGAYNSPLHF.

The rearrangement links TRBV2 to TRBJ2-1; a possible D gene is TRBD1 (6 bases). Trimming took 6 bases from V and 6 from J, leaving 9 bases between them. CDR3 length: 12 amino acids. Germline V gives CDR1 SNHLY, CDR2 FYNNEI. This chain's CDR3 is CASRTGSNEQFF. CDR3 DNA sequence: TGTGCCAGCAGAACAGGGAGCAATGAGCAGTTCTTC.

This sequence joins TRBV27 and TRBJ2-1, with a tentative D call TRBD1 (5 bases). The CDR3 is 15 amino acids. Trimming cost V 0 bases and J 3 bases, with 9 bases left between them. CDR1 is MNHEY, CDR2 SMNVEV, per germline (reference sequence). CDR3 region: CASSLSGEGYNEQFF. CDR3 nucleotide sequence: TGTGCCAGCAGTTTATCAGGGGAAGGCTACAATGAGCAGTTCTTC.

This clone was picked up one time. The rearrangement joins TRBV19 to TRBJ2-5; 10 positions match TRBD1. From germline, CDR1 is LNHDA and CDR2 SQIVND (reference sequence). The CDR3 spans 18 residues. Trimming took 0 bases from V and 0 from J; bases not matched to a gene: 7. In nucleotides, the CDR3 is TGTGCCAGTAGTATAGATATTGCGGGACAGGGGTACCAAGAGACCCAGTACTTC. This gives the protein CASSIDIAGQGYQETQYF. Filled out from reference TRBV19 and TRBJ2-5, the complete variable domain reads DGGITQSPKYLFRKEGQNVTLSCEQNLNHDAMYWYRQDPGQGLRLIYYSQIVNDFQKGDIAEGYSVSREKKESFPLTVTSAQKNPTAFYLCASSIDIAGQGYQETQYFGPGTRLLVL.

This clone came up once. V usage is TRBV18 and J usage is TRBJ1-6, with TRBD1 matching 7 bases. The CDR3 has 17 amino acids. Germline V gene sequence: CDR1 KGHSH, CDR2 LQKENI. Trimming at V came to 2 bases and at J to 6 bases, leaving 10 bases not matched to a gene. CDR3 amino acids: CASSPVRDSTFNSPLHF. Written as DNA, the CDR3 is TGTGCCAGCTCACCAGTCCGGGACAGTACTTTTAATTCACCCCTCCACTTT. Full variable domain (rest looked up from reference TRBV18 and TRBJ1-6): NAGVMQNPRHLVRRRGQEARLRCSPMKGHSHVYWYRQLPEEGLKFMVYLQKENIIDESGMPKERFSAEFPKEGPSILRIQQVVRGDSAAYFCASSPVRDSTFNSPLHFGNGTRLTVT.

This clone has a handful of counts. The J gene is TRBJ1-2, the V gene TRBV28; TRBD1 aligns across 10 bases. V was clipped by 8 bases and J by 5 bases; unmatched bases: 2. This CDR3 region has 12 residues. CDR1 is MDHEN and CDR2 is SYDVKM in the germline V gene. Written as DNA, the CDR3 is TGTGCCAGCGGGACAGGGGTTTATGGCTACACCTTC. Translating gives CASGTGVYGYTF.